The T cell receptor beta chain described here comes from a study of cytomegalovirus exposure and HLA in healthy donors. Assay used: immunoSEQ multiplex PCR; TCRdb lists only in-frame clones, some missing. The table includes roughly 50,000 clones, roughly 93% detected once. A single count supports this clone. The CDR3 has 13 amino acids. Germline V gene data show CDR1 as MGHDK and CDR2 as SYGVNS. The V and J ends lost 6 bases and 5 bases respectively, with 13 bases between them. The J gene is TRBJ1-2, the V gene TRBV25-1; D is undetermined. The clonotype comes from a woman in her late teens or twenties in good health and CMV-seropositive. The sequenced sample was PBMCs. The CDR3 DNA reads TGTGCCAGCAGCCCCCGGGGTAGATATGGCTACACCTTC. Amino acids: CASSPRGRYGYTF.